This T cell receptor (beta chain) was sequenced in a study of T cell responses to AZD1222 COVID-19 vaccine. Whole-study findings and limits: The study sampled repertoires only after the peak T cell response. Following two doses of AZD1222, Spike-specific TCR breadth and depth rose. It should be noted that donors were predominantly white British and more often female, and clonal diversity was possibly underestimated.

The germline V and J ends were trimmed by 1 base and 14 bases, with 10 bases remaining between them. CDR1 and CDR2 (germline): SGHTA, FQGTGA. The CDR3 length is 11 residues. The table came from immunoSEQ multiplex PCR; TCRdb's copy has only in-frame clones and leaves some out. The data show around 60,000 clones, 65% to 85% seen once. On this clone: Its antigen remains unidentified.

The sequence derives from an adult who received the AZD1222 COVID-19 vaccine. The chain links TRBV7-3 to TRBJ2-3; D is possibly TRBD2 (5 bases). Sequencing used peripheral blood, obtained 28 days after the second AZD1222 dose. Here the CDR3 reads CASSLIGRVYF. For the CDR3, the DNA is TGTGCCAGCAGCTTAATTGGGAGAGTGTATTTT.